Sequencing of this T cell receptor (beta chain) was carried out in a study of blood T cell repertoires in COVID-19. At the level of the study: T cells, B-cell-depleted T cells, or PBMCs supplied cDNA or gDNA.

The V end lost 6 bases, the J end lost 3 bases, and 11 bases lay between the germline ends. The CDR3 runs 14 residues. The germline CDR1 and CDR2 sequences are SNHLY and FYNNEI. Profiled with immunoSEQ multiplex PCR; TCRdb holds only in-frame clones, not every one. The profile shows under 450,000 clones, 83% of them singletons. Participants, about 18 to 100 years old, spanned under 30 US areas. Recovered status in Cohort 3 required two negative PCRs, clearance, or symptom resolution. V gene TRBV2 combines with J gene TRBJ1-4; D not resolved. The sequence was obtained from a woman in her forties or fifties who had recovered from COVID-19. Specimen: PBMCs or T cells enriched from blood (not recorded which). The CDR3: CASSPGTANEKLFF. CDR3 nucleotide sequence: TGTGCCAGCAGCCCCGGAACAGCTAATGAAAAACTGTTTTTT.